Shown below are 19 T cell receptor beta chains from a single sample sequenced in a study of T cell responses to AZD1222 COVID-19 vaccine. Data came from immunoSEQ multiplex PCR; TCRdb stores just in-frame clones and leaves some out. The sample lists 100,000 to 150,000 clones, about 87% seen once, with more than 9% in the top ten. Sequences were derived from peripheral blood, sampled on day 0 of AZD1222 vaccination. The source is an adult in good health.

The chain has TRBV9 and TRBJ1-2; D not certain. The CDR3 extends over 16 amino acids. With 0 bases removed from V and 5 bases from J, the gap between germline ends came to 17 bases. Germline CDR1 is SGDLS and CDR2 is YYNGEE. The CDR3 DNA sequence: TGTGCCAGCAGCGTAGGTCAACTAAACAACCCGTATGGCTACACCTTC. Translating gives CASSVGQLNNPYGYTF.

J is TRBJ1-2 and V is TRBV6-5; D gene unclear. In germline, CDR1 is MNHEY, CDR2 SVGAGI. V shed 6 bases and J shed 3 bases, with 11 bases lying between them. The CDR3 contains 13 residues. CDR3: CASRKTDDYGYTF. In nucleotides, the CDR3 is TGTGCCAGCAGGAAGACTGATGACTATGGCTACACCTTC.

The chain links TRBV30 to TRBJ1-1; D is ambiguous. The CDR3 has 13 residues. Trimming took off 2 bases at V and 10 bases at J, with 17 bases between the two ends. The germline V gene encodes CDR1 GTSNPN and CDR2 SVGIG (reference sequence). CDR3 sequence reads: CAWSPQEVKRAFF. The CDR3 DNA is TGTGCCTGGAGTCCTCAGGAGGTTAAAAGAGCTTTCTTT.

The chain recombines TRBV4-1 with TRBJ1-4; the match to TRBD1 covers 7 bases. The CDR3 spans 16 residues. Germline V gene sequence: CDR1 MGHRA, CDR2 YSYEKL. J was trimmed by 1 base and V by 3 bases; bases with no gene match: 5. CDR3 in amino acids: CASSQSTGVTNEKLFF. The CDR3 DNA follows: TGCGCCAGCAGCCAGTCAACAGGGGTAACTAATGAAAAACTGTTTTTT.

The chain carries TRBV6-5 and TRBJ2-7; 10 positions agree with TRBD1. The V segment lost 3 bases and the J segment 5 bases; nucleotides outside the gene matches: 7. Germline V CDR1 and CDR2: MNHEY, SVGAGI. The CDR3 spans 15 residues. The CDR3 spells CASSYTGTGANEQYF. CDR3 bases: TGTGCCAGCAGTTATACCGGGACAGGGGCCAACGAGCAGTACTTC.

The chain carries TRBV15 and TRBJ2-3; 9 bases align to TRBD2. This CDR3 is built from 16 residues. Germline loops: CDR1 LNHNV, CDR2 YYDKDF (reference sequence). The V segment lost 3 bases and the J segment 5 bases; nucleotides outside the gene matches: 9. Written as DNA, the CDR3 is TGTGCCACCAGCAGTGTCATAGCGGGAGCAGTAGATACGCAGTATTTT. Amino acids: CATSSVIAGAVDTQYF.

This chain uses TRBV3-1 (or the pseudogene TRBV3-2) with TRBJ2-7; TRBD2 aligns across 9 bases. Germline values: CDR1 LGHDT, CDR2 YNNKEL (reference sequence). The CDR3 runs 16 residues. V gave up 0 bases and J gave up 2 bases; unmatched junction bases: 5. The CDR3 sequence: CASSQESGRTTYEQYF. In nucleotides, the CDR3 is TGTGCCAGCAGCCAAGAGAGCGGGAGGACCACCTACGAGCAGTACTTC.

The gene calls are TRBV6-5 and TRBJ1-2; D unclear. This CDR3 has 13 amino acids. Per the germline V gene, CDR1 is MNHEY and CDR2 is SVGAGI. V shed 6 bases and J shed 4 bases, with 12 bases lying between them. In DNA form, the CDR3 reads TGTGCCAGCAGCGGCCCGGGCAGCTATGGCTACACCTTC. Translating it yields CASSGPGSYGYTF.

The rearrangement joins TRBV24-1 to TRBJ2-7; TRBD1 is a possible D gene (7 bases). Trimming cost V 9 bases and J 0 bases, with 11 bases left between them. Germline-derived CDR1 and CDR2 are KGHDR and SFDVKD. There are 13 residues in the CDR3. In DNA form, the CDR3 reads TGTGCCACCCAGGGGGGCAGCTCCTACGAGCAGTACTTC. This encodes CATQGGSSYEQYF.

The rearrangement uses TRBV4-1 and TRBJ1-1; D unresolved. CDR1 is MGHRA and CDR2 is YSYEKL in the germline V gene. The CDR3 runs to 15 residues. V shed 4 bases and J shed 1 base, with 13 bases lying between them. CDR3 bases: TGCGCCAGCAGCCTAGTGGGAGCAGCGAACACTGAAGCTTTCTTT. Protein: CASSLVGAANTEAFF.

This clone turned up a few times. The chain carries TRBV10-3 and TRBJ2-5; D uncertain. The CDR3 loop spans 15 amino acids. The V end lost 3 bases, the J end lost 1 base, and 12 bases lay between the germline ends. The germline V gene has CDR1 ENHRY and CDR2 SYGVKD. This CDR3 reads CAISDTGLTQETQYF. For the CDR3, the DNA is TGTGCCATCAGTGATACCGGCCTCACCCAAGAGACCCAGTACTTC.

The chain recombines TRBV12-5 with TRBJ2-1; a weak D match, TRBD1 (5 bases). V was pared by 0 bases and J by 3 bases, with 9 bases between. CDR3 length: 15 residues. CDR1 and CDR2 (germline): LGHNT, FRNRAP. The CDR3 nucleotides read TGTGCTAGTGGTTTGGTAGGACATATCTACAATGAGCAGTTCTTC. Translating gives CASGLVGHIYNEQFF.

This chain connects TRBV9 to TRBJ2-3; 14 bases are shared with TRBD2. After removal of 0 bases from V and 4 bases from J, the junction contained 7 bases not matched to a gene. Germline lookup yields CDR1 SGDLS and CDR2 YYNGEE. The CDR3 totals 18 residues. The CDR3 DNA is TGTGCCAGCAGCGTAGCTACGACTAGCGGGAGGGCCCCAGATACGCAGTATTTT. Protein product: CASSVATTSGRAPDTQYF. Supplemented by reference TRBV9 and TRBJ2-3, the full variable domain reads DSGVTQTPKHLITATGQRVTLRCSPRSGDLSVYWYQQSLDQGLQFLIQYYNGEERAKGNILERFSAQQFPDLHSELNLSSLELGDSALYFCASSVATTSGRAPDTQYFGPGTRLTVL.

The V call is TRBV5-5, the J call TRBJ2-5; 11 bases are a match to TRBD2. The CDR3 covers 16 residues. Per germline, CDR1 SGHKS and CDR2 YYEKEE (reference sequence). Trimming at V came to 2 bases and at J to 1 base, leaving 4 bases not matched to a gene. CDR3 sequence reads: CASSLLAGASQETQYF. The CDR3 DNA follows: TGTGCCAGCAGCTTACTAGCGGGGGCGAGCCAAGAGACCCAGTACTTC. Looking up the rest from reference TRBV5-5 and TRBJ2-5 gives the full variable domain: DAGVTQSPTHLIKTRGQQVTLRCSPISGHKSVSWYQQVLGQGPQFIFQYYEKEERGRGNFPDRFSARQFPNYSSELNVNALLLGDSALYLCASSLLAGASQETQYFGPGTRLLVL.

The chain uses TRBV19 and TRBJ2-2, with TRBD2 as a possible D gene (5 bases). The ends were cut back, 5 bases at V and 0 bases at J, with 10 bases in the middle. The CDR3 runs 15 residues. Looked up from germline, CDR1 is LNHDA and CDR2 is SQIVND (reference sequence). CDR3: CASSHPGTNTGELFF. The CDR3 DNA reads TGTGCCAGTAGTCACCCGGGAACGAACACCGGGGAGCTGTTTTTT.

This sequence joins TRBV7-2 and TRBJ2-5; 8 bases line up with TRBD1. This CDR3 region has 13 residues. J was trimmed by 5 bases and V by 5 bases; bases with no gene match: 4. Germline CDR1 and CDR2: SGHTA and FQGNSA. As DNA, the CDR3 is TGTGCCAGCAGCAAGAACAGGGGGGAGACCCAGTACTTC. Its protein product is CASSKNRGETQYF. Looking up the rest from reference TRBV7-2 and TRBJ2-5 gives the full variable domain: GAGVSQSPSNKVTEKGKDVELRCDPISGHTALYWYRQSLGQGLEFLIYFQGNSAPDKSGLPSDRFSAERTGGSVSTLTIQRTQQEDSAVYLCASSKNRGETQYFGPGTRLLVL.

The chain employs TRBV27 and TRBJ1-2, with 7 bases matching TRBD1. Per germline, CDR1 MNHEY and CDR2 SMNVEV (reference sequence). This CDR3 has 14 residues. The V segment lost 5 bases and the J segment 7 bases; nucleotides outside the gene matches: 10. The CDR3 protein is CASSPSTGMGGYTF. CDR3 nucleotide sequence: TGTGCCAGCAGTCCCTCGACAGGGATGGGTGGCTACACCTTC.

The chain combines TRBV5-1 with TRBJ2-3; D remains unclear. Germline-derived CDR1 and CDR2 are SGHRS and YFSETQ. V gave up 1 base and J gave up 2 bases, with 2 bases separating them. The CDR3 covers 12 residues. Here the CDR3 reads CASSLNTDTQYF. CDR3 nucleotide sequence: TGCGCCAGCAGCTTGAACACAGATACGCAGTATTTT.

The CDR3 loop is CASSILQGANEQFF. The CDR3 DNA reads as TGTGCCAGCAGTATTTTACAGGGGGCTAATGAGCAGTTCTTC. The J gene is TRBJ2-1, the V gene TRBV6-4; 9 bases are shared with TRBD1. The trim removed 5 bases at V and 7 bases at J, leaving 6 bases unmatched. Per the germline V gene, CDR1 is MRHNA and CDR2 is SNTAGT. This CDR3 has 14 residues.